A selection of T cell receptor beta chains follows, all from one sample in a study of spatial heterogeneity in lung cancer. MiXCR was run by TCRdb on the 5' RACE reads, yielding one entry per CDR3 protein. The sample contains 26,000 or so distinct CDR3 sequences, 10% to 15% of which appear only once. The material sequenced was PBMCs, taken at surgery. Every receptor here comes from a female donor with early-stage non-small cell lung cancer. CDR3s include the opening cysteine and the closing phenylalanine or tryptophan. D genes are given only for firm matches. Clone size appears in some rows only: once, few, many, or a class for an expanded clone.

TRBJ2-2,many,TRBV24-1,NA,CATTGFRGGELFF,TGTGCCACGACGGGGTTCCGCGGCGGGGAGCTGTTTTTT
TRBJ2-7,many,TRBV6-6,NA,CASSYPGSSYEQYF,TGTGCCAGCAGTTACCCCGGGTCATCATACGAGCAGTACTTC
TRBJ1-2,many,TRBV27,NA,CASSRQVSYGYTF,TGTGCCAGCAGCCGACAAGTTAGCTATGGCTACACCTTC
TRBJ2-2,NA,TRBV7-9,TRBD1,CASSRDRDKDGELFF,TGTGCCAGCAGTCGGGACAGGGATAAGGACGGGGAGCTGTTTTTT
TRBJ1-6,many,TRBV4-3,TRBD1,CASSQVRQGTFPYNSPLHF,TGCGCCAGCAGCCAAGTACGACAGGGGACCTTCCCGTATAATTCACCCCTCCACTTT
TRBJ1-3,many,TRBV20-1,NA,CSARGRDLVNTIYF,TGCAGTGCTAGAGGGAGAGACTTAGTAAACACCATATATTTT
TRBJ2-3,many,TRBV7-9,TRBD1,CASSYGRGPSTDTQYF,TGTGCCAGCAGCTATGGCAGGGGGCCAAGCACAGATACGCAGTATTTT
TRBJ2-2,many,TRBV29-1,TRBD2,CSVEGLAEANTGELFF,TGCAGCGTTGAGGGACTAGCGGAGGCGAACACCGGGGAGCTGTTTTTT
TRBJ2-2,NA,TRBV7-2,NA,CASSLVGGIPGELFF,TGTGCCAGCAGCTTAGTAGGAGGGATCCCCGGGGAGCTGTTTTTT
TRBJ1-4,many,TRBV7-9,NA,CASSFAEEKLFF,TGTGCCAGCAGCTTCGCCGAGGAAAAACTGTTTTTT
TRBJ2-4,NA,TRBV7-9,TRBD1,CASSSTGGINIQYF,TGTGCCAGCAGCTCGACAGGGGGTATAAACATTCAGTACTTC
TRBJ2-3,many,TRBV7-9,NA,CASRLALADTQYF,TGTGCCAGCAGGTTAGCGTTGGCAGATACGCAGTATTTT
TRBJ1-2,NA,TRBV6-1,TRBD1,CASSEASRPGQGALGYTF,TGTGCCAGCAGTGAGGCATCACGACCGGGACAGGGGGCTCTTGGCTACACCTTC
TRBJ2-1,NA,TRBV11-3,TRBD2,CASSLEVAGGNNEQFF,TGTGCCAGCAGCTTAGAGGTCGCGGGGGGAAACAATGAGCAGTTCTTC
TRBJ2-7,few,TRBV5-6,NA,CASSLGVAREQYF,TGTGCCAGCAGCTTGGGGGTGGCACGGGAGCAGTACTTC
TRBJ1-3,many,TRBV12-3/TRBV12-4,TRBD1,CASREGAAGNTIYF,TGTGCCAGCAGAGAGGGGGCGGCTGGAAACACCATATATTTT
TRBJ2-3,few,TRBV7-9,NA,CASSSHVSAELSDTQYF,TGTGCCAGCAGCTCACACGTTAGCGCCGAACTCTCAGATACGCAGTATTTT
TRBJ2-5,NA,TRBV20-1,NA,CSAEGGLQETQYF,TGCAGTGCTGAGGGTGGGCTCCAAGAGACCCAGTACTTC
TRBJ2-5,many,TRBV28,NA,CASAGGSGGPNQYF,TGTGCCAGCGCCGGGGGGTCAGGGGGCCCAAATCAGTACTTC
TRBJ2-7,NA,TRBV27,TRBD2,CASSAGLAGSYEQYF,TGTGCCAGCAGTGCGGGACTAGCGGGAAGCTACGAGCAGTACTTC
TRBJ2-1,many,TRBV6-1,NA,CASSELQGLYNEQFF,TGTGCCAGCAGTGAATTACAGGGTCTCTACAATGAGCAGTTCTTC
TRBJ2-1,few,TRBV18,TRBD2,CASSPGRESYNEQFF,TGTGCCAGCTCACCAGGGCGGGAGTCCTACAATGAGCAGTTCTTC
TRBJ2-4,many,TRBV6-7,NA,CASSCCSGDRAKNIQYF,TGTGCCAGCAGTTGTTGCAGTGGGGATCGAGCCAAAAACATTCAGTACTTC
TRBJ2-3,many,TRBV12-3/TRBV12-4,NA,CASSFYGRGTDTQYF,TGTGCCAGCAGCTTTTACGGCCGGGGCACAGATACGCAGTATTTT
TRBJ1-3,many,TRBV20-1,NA,CSATSRDSGNTIYF,TGCAGTGCAACCAGCAGGGACTCTGGAAACACCATATATTTT
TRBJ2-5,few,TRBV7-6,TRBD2,CASSSNSGSRETQYF,TGTGCCAGCAGCTCAAATAGCGGGAGCCGAGAGACCCAGTACTTC
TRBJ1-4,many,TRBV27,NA,CASSLGPGGNEKLFF,TGTGCCAGCAGTTTAGGTCCCGGGGGTAATGAAAAACTGTTTTTT
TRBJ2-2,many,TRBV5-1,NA,CASSYRRVADINTGELFF,TGCGCCAGCAGCTATAGGAGGGTAGCGGACATAAACACCGGGGAGCTGTTTTTT
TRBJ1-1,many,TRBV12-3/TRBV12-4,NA,CASSFAQIRGTEAFF,TGTGCCAGCAGTTTTGCCCAAATCAGAGGCACTGAAGCTTTCTTT
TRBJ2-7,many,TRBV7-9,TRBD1,CASSQTGFSEQYF,TGTGCCAGCTCACAGACAGGGTTTTCCGAGCAGTACTTC
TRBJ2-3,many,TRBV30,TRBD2,CAWSRTSGRADTQYF,TGTGCCTGGAGTCGGACTAGCGGGAGGGCAGATACGCAGTATTTT
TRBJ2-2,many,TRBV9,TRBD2,CASSAPDGTSAEDTGELFF,TGTGCCAGCAGCGCACCCGACGGGACTAGCGCTGAGGACACCGGGGAGCTGTTTTTT
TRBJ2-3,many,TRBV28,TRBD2,CASSSAGGRDTQYF,TGTGCCAGCTCCTCAGCGGGGGGGCGAGATACGCAGTATTTT
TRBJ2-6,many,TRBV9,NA,CASSVGSGANVLTF,TGTGCCAGCAGCGTGGGCTCTGGGGCCAACGTCCTGACTTTC
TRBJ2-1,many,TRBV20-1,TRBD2,CSASPPHLLTSGRLANEQFF,TGCAGTGCTAGTCCGCCACACCTTCTAACTAGCGGGAGGCTGGCCAATGAGCAGTTCTTC
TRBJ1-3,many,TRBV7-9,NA,CASSRGPGDSGNTIYF,TGTGCCAGCAGCCGGGGGCCGGGGGACTCTGGAAACACCATATATTTT
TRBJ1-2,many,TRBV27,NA,CASTRDGTRDYGYTF,TGTGCCAGCACCCGGGACGGGACCCGGGACTATGGCTACACCTTC
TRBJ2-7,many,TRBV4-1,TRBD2,CASSYASGEYYEQYF,TGCGCCAGCAGCTACGCCAGCGGGGAATACTACGAGCAGTACTTC
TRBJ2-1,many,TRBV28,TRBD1,CASSRGQAYNEQFF,TGTGCCAGCAGTCGGGGACAGGCCTACAATGAGCAGTTCTTC
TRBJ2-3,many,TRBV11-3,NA,CASSLAWNKDTQYF,TGTGCCAGCAGCTTAGCTTGGAATAAGGATACGCAGTATTTT
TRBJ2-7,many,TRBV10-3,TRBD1,CATDDRAPYEQYF,TGTGCCACGGACGACAGGGCCCCCTACGAGCAGTACTTC
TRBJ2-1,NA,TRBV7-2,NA,CASSLGRYNEQFF,TGTGCCAGCAGCTTAGGCAGATACAATGAGCAGTTCTTC
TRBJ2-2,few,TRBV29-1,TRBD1,CSVEERQGTGELFF,TGCAGCGTTGAAGAGCGACAGGGCACCGGGGAGCTGTTTTTT
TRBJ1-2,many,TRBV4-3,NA,CASSRIQGIDGYTF,TGCGCCAGCAGCCGAATACAGGGAATTGATGGCTACACCTTC
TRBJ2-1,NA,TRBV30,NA,CAWSGGSSYNEQFF,TGTGCCTGGAGTGGGGGGTCCTCCTACAATGAGCAGTTCTTC
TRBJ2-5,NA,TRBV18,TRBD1,CASSPGQTQETQYF,TGTGCCAGCTCACCGGGACAGACACAAGAGACCCAGTACTTC
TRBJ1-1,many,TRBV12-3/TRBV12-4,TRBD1,CASSLATGATEAFF,TGTGCCAGCAGTTTAGCGACAGGGGCCACTGAAGCTTTCTTT
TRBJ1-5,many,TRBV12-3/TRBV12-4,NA,CASTRDTPQPQHF,TGTGCCAGCACTCGGGATACCCCTCAGCCCCAGCATTTT
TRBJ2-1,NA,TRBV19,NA,CASQWRGDEQFF,TGTGCCAGCCAATGGAGGGGAGATGAGCAGTTCTTC
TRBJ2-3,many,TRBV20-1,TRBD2,CSARDRGGDTDTQYF,TGCAGTGCTAGAGATCGCGGGGGGGACACAGATACGCAGTATTTT
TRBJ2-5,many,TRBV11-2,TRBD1,CASSWTGGSPETQYF,TGTGCCAGCAGCTGGACAGGGGGTTCGCCAGAGACCCAGTACTTC
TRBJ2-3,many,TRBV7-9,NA,CASSPGQISTDTQYF,TGTGCCAGCAGCCCCGGACAGATTAGCACAGATACGCAGTATTTT
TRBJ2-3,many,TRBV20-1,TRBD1,CSARLPGQGSDTQYF,TGCAGTGCTAGATTGCCGGGACAGGGGTCAGATACGCAGTATTTT
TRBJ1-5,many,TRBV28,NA,CASSPLVGSNQPQHF,TGTGCCAGCAGTCCCCTAGTGGGTAGCAATCAGCCCCAGCATTTT
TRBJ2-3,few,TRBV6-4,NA,CASRKEDGRDTQYF,TGTGCCAGCAGAAAGGAGGATGGGAGGGATACGCAGTATTTT
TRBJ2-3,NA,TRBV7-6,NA,CASSRISDTQYF,TGTGCCAGCAGTCGCATTTCGGATACGCAGTATTTT
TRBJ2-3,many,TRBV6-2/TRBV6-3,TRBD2,CASSYLLALPEDTQYF,TGTGCCAGCAGTTACCTACTAGCGCTACCGGAGGATACGCAGTATTTT
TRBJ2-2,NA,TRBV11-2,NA,CASSFSPRRDPNTGELFF,TGTGCCAGCAGCTTTTCACCCCGGAGGGATCCGAACACCGGGGAGCTGTTTTTT